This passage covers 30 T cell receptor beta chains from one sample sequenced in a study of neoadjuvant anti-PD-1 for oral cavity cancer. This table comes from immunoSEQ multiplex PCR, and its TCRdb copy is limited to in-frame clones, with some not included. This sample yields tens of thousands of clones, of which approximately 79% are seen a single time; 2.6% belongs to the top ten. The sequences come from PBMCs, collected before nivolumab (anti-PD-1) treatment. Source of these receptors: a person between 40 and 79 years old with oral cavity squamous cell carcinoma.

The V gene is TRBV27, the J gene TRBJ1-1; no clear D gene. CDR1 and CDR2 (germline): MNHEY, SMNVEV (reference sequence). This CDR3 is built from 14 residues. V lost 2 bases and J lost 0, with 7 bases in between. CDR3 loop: CASSLTELNTEAFF. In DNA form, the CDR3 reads TGTGCCAGCAGTTTAACAGAGCTGAACACTGAAGCTTTCTTT.

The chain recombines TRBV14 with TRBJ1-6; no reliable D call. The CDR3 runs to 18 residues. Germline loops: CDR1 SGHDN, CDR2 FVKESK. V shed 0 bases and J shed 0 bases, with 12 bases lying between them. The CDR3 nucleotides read TGTGCCAGCAGCCAAGATTGGTTGGGCAGCTCCTATAATTCACCCCTCCACTTT. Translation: CASSQDWLGSSYNSPLHF.

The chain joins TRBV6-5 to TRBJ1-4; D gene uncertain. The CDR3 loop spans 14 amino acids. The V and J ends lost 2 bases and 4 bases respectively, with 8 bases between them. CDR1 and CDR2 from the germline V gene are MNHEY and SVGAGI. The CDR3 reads CASSYEVGNEKLFF. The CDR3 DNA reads TGTGCCAGCAGTTACGAGGTCGGTAATGAAAAACTGTTTTTT.

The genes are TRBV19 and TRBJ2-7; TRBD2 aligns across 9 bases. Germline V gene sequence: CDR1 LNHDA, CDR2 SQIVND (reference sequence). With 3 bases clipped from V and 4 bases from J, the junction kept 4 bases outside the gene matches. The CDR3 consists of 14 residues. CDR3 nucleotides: TGTGCCAGTAGTATGGTTAGCGGGAGTTACGAGCAGTACTTC. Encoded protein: CASSMVSGSYEQYF.

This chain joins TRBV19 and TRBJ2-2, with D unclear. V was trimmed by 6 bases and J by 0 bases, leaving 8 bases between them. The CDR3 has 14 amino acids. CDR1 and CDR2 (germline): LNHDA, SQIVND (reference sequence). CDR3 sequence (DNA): TGTGCCAGTAGGCGCCGGGCGAACACCGGGGAGCTGTTTTTT. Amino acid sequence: CASRRRANTGELFF.

This CDR3 reads CASSLGPDRGIVEQYF. The CDR3 region has the DNA TGTGCCAGCAGCTTAGGCCCGGACAGGGGTATCGTCGAGCAGTACTTC. The chain links TRBV11-3 to TRBJ2-7; 9 nucleotides align to TRBD1. V shed 1 base and J 6 bases; nucleotides not matched to a gene: 10. CDR3 size: 16 residues. Germline V gene sequence: CDR1 SGHNT, CDR2 YENEEA.

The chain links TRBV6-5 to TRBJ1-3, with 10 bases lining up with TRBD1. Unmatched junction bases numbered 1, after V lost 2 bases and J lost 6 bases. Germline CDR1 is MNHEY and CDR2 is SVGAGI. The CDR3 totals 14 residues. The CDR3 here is CASSYGTGANTIYF. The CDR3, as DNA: TGTGCCAGCAGTTACGGGACAGGGGCAAACACCATATATTTT.

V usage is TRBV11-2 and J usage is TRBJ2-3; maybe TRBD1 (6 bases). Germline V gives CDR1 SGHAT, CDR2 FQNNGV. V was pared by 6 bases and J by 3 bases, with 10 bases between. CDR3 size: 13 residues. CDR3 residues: CASRPQGTDTQYF. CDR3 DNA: TGTGCCAGCAGGCCGCAGGGGACAGATACGCAGTATTTT.

CDR3 in DNA: TGTGCCAGCAGCATCATGGGGTCTGGAAACACCATATATTTT. This gives the protein CASSIMGSGNTIYF. This chain connects TRBV5-6 to TRBJ1-3, with D hard to call. V dropped 4 bases and J dropped 1 base, with 9 bases sitting between them. The length of the CDR3 is 14 residues. Germline assignment: CDR1 SGHDT and CDR2 YYEEEE.

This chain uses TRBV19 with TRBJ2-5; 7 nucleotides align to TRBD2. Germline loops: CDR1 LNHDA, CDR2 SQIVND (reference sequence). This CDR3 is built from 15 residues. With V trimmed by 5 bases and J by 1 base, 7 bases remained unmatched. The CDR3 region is CASSPGLPFQETQYF. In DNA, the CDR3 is TGTGCCAGTAGTCCGGGACTACCATTCCAAGAGACCCAGTACTTC.

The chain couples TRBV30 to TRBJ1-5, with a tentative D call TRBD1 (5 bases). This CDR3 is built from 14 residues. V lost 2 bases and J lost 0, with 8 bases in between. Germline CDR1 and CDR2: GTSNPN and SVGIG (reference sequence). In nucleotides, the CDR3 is TGTGCCTGGAGTTCAGGGTTTAGCAATCAGCCCCAGCATTTT. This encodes CAWSSGFSNQPQHF.

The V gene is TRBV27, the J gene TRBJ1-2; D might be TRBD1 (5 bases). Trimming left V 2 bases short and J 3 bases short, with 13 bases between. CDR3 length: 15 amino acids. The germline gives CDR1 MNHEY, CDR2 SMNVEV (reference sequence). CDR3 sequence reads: CASSLRWGRDYGYTF. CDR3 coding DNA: TGTGCCAGCAGTTTACGGTGGGGGAGGGACTATGGCTACACCTTC.

The CDR3 DNA sequence: TGCGCCAGCAGTTTGAGACCAGGGATAAAAGAAAAACTGTTTTTT. It is translated as CASSLRPGIKEKLFF. The chain uses TRBV5-1 and TRBJ1-4, with a tentative D call TRBD1 (5 bases). Deletions cut 5 bases from V and 8 bases from J, with 19 bases between. CDR1 is SGHRS, CDR2 YFSETQ, per germline. The CDR3 extends over 15 amino acids.

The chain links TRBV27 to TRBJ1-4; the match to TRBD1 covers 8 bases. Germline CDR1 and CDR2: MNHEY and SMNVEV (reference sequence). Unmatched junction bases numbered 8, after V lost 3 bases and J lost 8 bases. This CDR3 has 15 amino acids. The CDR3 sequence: CASSFVDREEEKLFF. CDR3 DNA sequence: TGTGCCAGCAGTTTTGTGGACAGGGAAGAGGAAAAACTGTTTTTT. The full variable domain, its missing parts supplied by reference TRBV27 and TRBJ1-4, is EAQVTQNPRYLITVTGKKLTVTCSQNMNHEYMSWYRQDPGLGLRQIYYSMNVEVTDKGDVPEGYKVSRKEKRNFPLILESPSPNQTSLYFCASSFVDREEEKLFFGSGTQLSVL.

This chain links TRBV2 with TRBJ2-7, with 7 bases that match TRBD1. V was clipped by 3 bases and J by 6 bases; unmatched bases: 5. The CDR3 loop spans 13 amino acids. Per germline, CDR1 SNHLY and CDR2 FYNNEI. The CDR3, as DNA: TGTGCCAGCAGTGAGGTGACAGGGTCCGAGCAGTACTTC. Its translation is CASSEVTGSEQYF.

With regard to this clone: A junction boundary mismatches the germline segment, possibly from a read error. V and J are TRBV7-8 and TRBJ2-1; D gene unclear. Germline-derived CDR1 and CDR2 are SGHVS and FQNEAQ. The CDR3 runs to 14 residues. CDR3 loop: CASCFHSSYNEQFF. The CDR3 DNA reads TGTGCCAGCTGCTTTCATAGCTCCTACAATGAGCAGTTCTTC.

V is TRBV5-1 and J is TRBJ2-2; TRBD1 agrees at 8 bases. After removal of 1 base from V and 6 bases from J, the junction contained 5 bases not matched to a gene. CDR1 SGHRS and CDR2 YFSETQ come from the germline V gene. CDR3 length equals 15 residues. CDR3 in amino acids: CASSLTGGSAGELFF. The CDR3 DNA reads TGCGCCAGCAGCTTGACAGGGGGGAGCGCCGGGGAGCTGTTTTTT. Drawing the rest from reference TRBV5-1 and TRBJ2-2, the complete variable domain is KAGVTQTPRYLIKTRGQQVTLSCSPISGHRSVSWYQQTPGQGLQFLFEYFSETQRNKGNFPGRFSGRQFSNSRSEMNVSTLELGDSALYLCASSLTGGSAGELFFGEGSRLTVL.

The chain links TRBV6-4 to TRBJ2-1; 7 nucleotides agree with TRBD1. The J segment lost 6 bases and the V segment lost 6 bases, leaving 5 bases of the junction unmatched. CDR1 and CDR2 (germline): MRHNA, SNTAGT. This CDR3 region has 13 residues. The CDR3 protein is CASSRDSPNEQFF. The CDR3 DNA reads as TGTGCCAGCAGCCGGGACAGCCCCAATGAGCAGTTCTTC.

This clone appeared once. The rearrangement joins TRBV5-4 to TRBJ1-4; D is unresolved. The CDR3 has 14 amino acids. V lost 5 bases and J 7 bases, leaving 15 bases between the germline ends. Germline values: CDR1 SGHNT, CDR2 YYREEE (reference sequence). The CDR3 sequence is CASSSEEDREKLFF. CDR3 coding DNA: TGTGCCAGCAGTTCCGAGGAGGACCGTGAAAAACTGTTTTTT.

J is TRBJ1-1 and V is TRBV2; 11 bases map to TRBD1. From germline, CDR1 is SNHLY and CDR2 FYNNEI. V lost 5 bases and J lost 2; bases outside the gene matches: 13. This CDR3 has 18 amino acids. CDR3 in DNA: TGTGCCAGCAGTAAAGGGGTAAGAAGGACAGGGGGCAACACTGAAGCTTTCTTT. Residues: CASSKGVRRTGGNTEAFF. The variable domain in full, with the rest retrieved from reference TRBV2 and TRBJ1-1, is EPEVTQTPSHQVTQMGQEVILRCVPISNHLYFYWYRQILGQKVEFLVSFYNNEISEKSEIFDDQFSVERPDGSNFTLKIRSTKLEDSAMYFCASSKGVRRTGGNTEAFFGQGTRLTVV.

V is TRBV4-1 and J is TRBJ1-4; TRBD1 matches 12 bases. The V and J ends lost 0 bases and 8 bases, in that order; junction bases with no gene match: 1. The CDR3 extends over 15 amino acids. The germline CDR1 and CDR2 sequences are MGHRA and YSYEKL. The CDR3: CASSQEGQGAEKLFF. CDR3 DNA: TGCGCCAGCAGCCAAGAGGGACAGGGGGCGGAAAAACTGTTTTTT.

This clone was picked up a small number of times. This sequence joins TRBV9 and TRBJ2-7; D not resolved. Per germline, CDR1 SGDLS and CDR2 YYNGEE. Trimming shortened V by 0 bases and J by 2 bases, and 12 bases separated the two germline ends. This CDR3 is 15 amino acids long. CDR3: CASSVGSGRTYEQYF. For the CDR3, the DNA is TGTGCCAGCAGCGTAGGGTCGGGCAGGACCTACGAGCAGTACTTC.

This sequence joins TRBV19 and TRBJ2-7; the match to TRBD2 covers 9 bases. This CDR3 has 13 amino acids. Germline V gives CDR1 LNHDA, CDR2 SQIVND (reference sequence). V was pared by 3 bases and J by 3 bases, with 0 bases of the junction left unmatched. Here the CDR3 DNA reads TGTGCCAGTAGTATGACTAGCGGCTACGAGCAGTACTTC. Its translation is CASSMTSGYEQYF.

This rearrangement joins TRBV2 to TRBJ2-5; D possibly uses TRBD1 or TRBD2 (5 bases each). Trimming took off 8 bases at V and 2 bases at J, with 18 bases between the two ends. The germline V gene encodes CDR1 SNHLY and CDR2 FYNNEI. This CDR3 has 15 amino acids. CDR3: CASYDTGTPQETQYF. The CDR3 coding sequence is TGTGCCAGCTATGATACCGGGACCCCACAAGAGACCCAGTACTTC.

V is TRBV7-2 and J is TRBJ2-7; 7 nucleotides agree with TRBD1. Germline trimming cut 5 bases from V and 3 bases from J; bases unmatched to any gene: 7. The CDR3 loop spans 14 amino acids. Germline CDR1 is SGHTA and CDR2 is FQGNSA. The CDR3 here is CASSLTGVLYEQYF. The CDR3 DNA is TGTGCCAGCAGCCTCACAGGGGTACTCTACGAGCAGTACTTC. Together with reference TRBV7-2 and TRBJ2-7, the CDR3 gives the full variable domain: GAGVSQSPSNKVTEKGKDVELRCDPISGHTALYWYRQSLGQGLEFLIYFQGNSAPDKSGLPSDRFSAERTGGSVSTLTIQRTQQEDSAVYLCASSLTGVLYEQYFGPGTRLTVT.

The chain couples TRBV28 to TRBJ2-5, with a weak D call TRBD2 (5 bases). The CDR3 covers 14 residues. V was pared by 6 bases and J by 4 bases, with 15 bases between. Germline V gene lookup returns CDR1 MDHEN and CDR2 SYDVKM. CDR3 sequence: CASSPNNEGETQYF. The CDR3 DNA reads TGTGCCAGCAGCCCGAATAATGAGGGAGAGACCCAGTACTTC.

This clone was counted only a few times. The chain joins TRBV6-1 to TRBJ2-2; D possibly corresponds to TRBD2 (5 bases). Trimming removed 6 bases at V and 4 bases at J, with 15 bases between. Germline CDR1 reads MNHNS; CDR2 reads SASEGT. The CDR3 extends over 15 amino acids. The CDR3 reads CASSLTSSGTGELFF. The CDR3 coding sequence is TGTGCCAGCAGCCTTACTAGTTCGGGCACCGGGGAGCTGTTTTTT.

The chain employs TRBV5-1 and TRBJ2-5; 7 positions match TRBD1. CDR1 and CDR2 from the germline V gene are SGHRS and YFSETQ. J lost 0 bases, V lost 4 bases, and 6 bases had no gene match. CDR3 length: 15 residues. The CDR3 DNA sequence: TGCGCCAGCAGCCCGGGACAGACGTACCAAGAGACCCAGTACTTC. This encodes CASSPGQTYQETQYF.

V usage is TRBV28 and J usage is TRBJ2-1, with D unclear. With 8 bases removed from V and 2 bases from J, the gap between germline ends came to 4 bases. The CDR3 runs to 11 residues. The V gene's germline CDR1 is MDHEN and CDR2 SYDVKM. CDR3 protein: CASYTYNEQFF. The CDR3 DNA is TGTGCCAGCTACACCTACAATGAGCAGTTCTTC.

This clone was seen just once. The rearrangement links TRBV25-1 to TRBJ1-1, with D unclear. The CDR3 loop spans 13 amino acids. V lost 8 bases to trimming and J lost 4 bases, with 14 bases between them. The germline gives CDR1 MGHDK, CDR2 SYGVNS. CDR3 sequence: CASGVRGGTEAFF. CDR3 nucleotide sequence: TGTGCCAGCGGTGTTCGCGGAGGCACTGAAGCTTTCTTT.